These 15 T cell receptor beta chains were all obtained from the same sample, sequenced in a study of tumor-infiltrating lymphocytes in primary liver carcinoma. Unsorted whole blood supplied the RNA, and germline DNA was extracted too. Using a constant-region primer together with ProtoScript II reverse transcriptase, TCR beta cDNA was made from roughly 500 ng of total RNA. Slightly modified ARM-PCR served as the procedure for the TCR beta libraries. These libraries came from three rounds of nested multiplex PCR. Two initial PCR rounds of roughly 10 cycles each paired TRBV1-TRBV30 forward primers with a C-beta reverse primer. A single record per CDR3 protein comes from TCRdb applying MiXCR to the multiplex PCR reads. The sample holds about 330,000 distinct CDR3 sequences, about 65% seen once. Sequenced sample: peripheral blood. Receptors originate from a man aged 35 to 55 with primary liver carcinoma and hepatitis B virus infection.

Details on this clonotype: One end of the junction varies from germline; a read error may be responsible. The rearrangement uses TRBV13 and TRBJ2-2; 14 bases map to TRBD2. Germline CDR1 reads PRHDT; CDR2 reads FYEKMQ (reference sequence). The CDR3 spans 17 residues. The chain's CDR3 is CASSPGLAGENTGEPFF. The DNA for the CDR3 is TGTGCCAGCAGCCCGGGACTAGCGGGAGAGAACACCGGGGAGCCGTTTTTT.

This clonotype came up many times. The chain couples TRBV11-2 to TRBJ2-5, with 13 bases identical to TRBD2. The CDR3 consists of 16 residues. Germline lookup yields CDR1 SGHAT and CDR2 FQNNGV. V dropped 4 bases and J dropped 7; count of bases not matched to a gene: 9. The CDR3 here is CASSSTSGRVPGTQYF. In DNA form, the CDR3 reads TGTGCCAGCAGCTCTACTAGCGGGAGGGTCCCGGGGACCCAGTACTTC.

On this clonotype: Since a much larger clone is just one base distant, this may be a read error. This chain joins TRBV6-5 and TRBJ2-3, with D perhaps matching TRBD1 or TRBD2 (5 bases each). CDR1 is MNHEY, CDR2 SVGAGI, per germline. The CDR3 is made up of 16 amino acids. CDR3: CDSSSRGGSSTDTQYF. The CDR3 DNA sequence: TGTGACAGCAGTTCCCGGGGCGGGTCTAGCACAGATACGCAGTATTTT.

V usage is TRBV30 and J usage is TRBJ2-7; 8 bases align to TRBD1. Germline loops: CDR1 GTSNPN, CDR2 SVGIG (reference sequence). J gave up 4 bases and V 2 bases, and 7 bases lay outside the gene matches. This CDR3 spans 14 amino acids. Written as DNA, the CDR3 is TGTGCCTGGAGTTACCGGGACAGGCCTTACGAGCAGTACTTC. Its protein is CAWSYRDRPYEQYF.

On this clonotype itself: A read error may account for a junction end that differs from germline. The rearrangement links TRBV6-1 to TRBJ2-4; no clear D. The CDR3 is 16 amino acids. CDR1 and CDR2 (germline): MNHNS, SASEGT. The CDR3 is CVSSEFTGPPKNIQYF. The CDR3, as DNA: TGTGTCAGCAGTGAATTTACCGGGCCCCCCAAAAACATTCAGTACTTC.

Concerning this clonotype itself: This may come from a read error, since a much larger clone is one base off. J is TRBJ2-2 and V is TRBV12-3 or TRBV12-4, with D perhaps TRBD1 or TRBD2 (5 bases each). V lost 6 bases to trimming and J lost 0 bases, with 11 bases between them. The CDR3 runs 15 residues. The CDR3 spells CASRDVGPNTGELFF. The CDR3 DNA follows: TGTGCCAGCAGGGATGTGGGACCGAACACCGGGGAGCTGTTTTTT.

The V and J genes are TRBV11-2 and TRBJ2-1; D ambiguous. The ends were cut back, 1 base at V and 2 bases at J, with 9 bases in the middle. Germline assignment: CDR1 SGHAT and CDR2 FQNNGV. The CDR3 loop spans 15 amino acids. In nucleotides, the CDR3 is TGTGCCAGCAGCTTAGCAGAAGCAGCCTACAATGAGCAGTTCTTC. Amino acid sequence: CASSLAEAAYNEQFF.

This clonotype came up a few times. V gene TRBV14 combines with J gene TRBJ1-1, with no clear D. Germline V gene lookup returns CDR1 SGHDN and CDR2 FVKESK. V was shortened by 0 bases and J by 3 bases, with 14 bases between the two germline ends. The CDR3 contains 16 residues. The CDR3 protein is CASSQDLLLPDTEAFF. CDR3 bases: TGTGCCAGCAGCCAAGATCTTCTCCTGCCGGACACTGAAGCTTTCTTT.

This clonotype is a singleton in its sample. This CDR3 fails to terminate in the conserved phenylalanine or tryptophan, so it likely reflects a read error. The rearrangement uses TRBV6-1 and TRBJ2-7, with no clear D. The CDR3 sequence is 13 residues long. CDR1 is MNHNS and CDR2 is SASEGT in the germline V gene. Between the trimmed V and J ends, which lost 11 bases and 3 bases, there was a span of 17 bases. The CDR3 sequence: CAGVSRSGYEQYY. CDR3 in DNA: TGTGCCGGCGTATCCAGGTCTGGCTACGAGCAGTACTAC.

As to this clonotype: It may be a read error: a sequence one base away is much more abundant. J is TRBJ1-5 and V is TRBV12-3 or TRBV12-4, with D perhaps TRBD1 (6 bases). Trimming removed 1 base at V and 2 bases at J, with 15 bases between. CDR3 size: 17 residues. This chain's CDR3 is CASSLGDTGRRNQPQHF. CDR3 nucleotides: TGTGCCAGCAGTTTAGGGGATACAGGGCGGCGCAATCAGCCCCAGCATTTT.

For this clonotype: A much larger clone lies one base from this, so it may be a read error. The chain combines TRBV4-3 with TRBJ1-2; no definite D call. Trimming took 0 bases from V and 1 from J, leaving 9 bases between them. The CDR3 is made up of 15 amino acids. The V gene's germline CDR1 is LGHNA and CDR2 YSLEER. CDR3 amino acids: CASSQDMSINYGYTF. The CDR3 bases are TGCGCCAGCAGCCAAGATATGTCAATTAACTATGGCTACACCTTC.

The chain uses TRBV11-2 and TRBJ1-1; 7 nucleotides line up with TRBD1. V lost 1 base to trimming and J lost 0 bases; unmatched junction nucleotides: 5. The CDR3 extends over 16 amino acids. CDR1 is SGHAT, CDR2 FQNNGV, per germline. The CDR3 sequence is CASSLVGQIMNTEAFF. The CDR3 DNA follows: TGTGCCAGCAGCTTAGTGGGACAGATCATGAACACTGAAGCTTTCTTT.

This clonotype was recorded many times. The rearrangement joins TRBV4-3 to TRBJ2-7; TRBD2 matches 9 bases. The CDR3 totals 16 residues. Germline-derived CDR1 and CDR2 are LGHNA and YSLEER. V shed 1 base and J 2 bases; nucleotides not matched to a gene: 6. This CDR3 reads CASSQAIAGATYEQYF. The CDR3 DNA follows: TGCGCCAGCAGCCAAGCCATAGCGGGAGCGACCTACGAGCAGTACTTC.

The chain uses TRBV11-2 and TRBJ2-7; TRBD2 might be the D (6 bases). V dropped 3 bases and J dropped 0 bases, with 18 bases sitting between them. This CDR3 region has 17 residues. Germline V gives CDR1 SGHAT, CDR2 FQNNGV. The chain's CDR3 is CASSFTGRGSLSYEQYF. CDR3 nucleotide sequence: TGTGCCAGCAGCTTCACCGGACGGGGGTCCCTCTCCTACGAGCAGTACTTC.

V usage is TRBV7-9 and J usage is TRBJ2-1; 9 bases line up with TRBD1. V lost 5 bases and J lost 15; bases outside the gene matches: 8. Per the germline V gene, CDR1 is SEHNR and CDR2 is FQNEAQ (reference sequence). The CDR3 runs 12 residues. CDR3 sequence (DNA): TGTGCCAGCAGCGAAGCGACAGGGGGACCGTTCTTC. Residues: CASSEATGGPFF.